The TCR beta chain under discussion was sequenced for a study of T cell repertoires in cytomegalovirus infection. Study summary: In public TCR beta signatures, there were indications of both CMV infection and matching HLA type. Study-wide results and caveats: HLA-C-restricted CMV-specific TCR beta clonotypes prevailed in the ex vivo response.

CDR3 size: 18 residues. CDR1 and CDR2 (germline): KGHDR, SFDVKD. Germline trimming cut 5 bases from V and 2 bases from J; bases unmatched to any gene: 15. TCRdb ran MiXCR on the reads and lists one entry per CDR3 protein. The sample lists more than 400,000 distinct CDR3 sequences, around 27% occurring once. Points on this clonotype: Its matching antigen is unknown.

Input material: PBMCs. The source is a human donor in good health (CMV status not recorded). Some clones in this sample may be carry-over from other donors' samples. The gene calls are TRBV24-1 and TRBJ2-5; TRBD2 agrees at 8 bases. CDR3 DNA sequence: TGTGCCACCAGTGGAAGGACTAGAAGCGAGCGGGGGCAAGAGACCCAGTACTTC. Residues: CATSGRTRSERGQETQYF.